These 21 T cell receptor beta chains were all obtained from the same sample, sequenced in a study of a mutant IDH1 vaccine in newly diagnosed glioma (dated by TCRdb to the early 2020s). The time point label here, explained by the study, means: week 5, during vaccination. A 20-mer mutant IDH1 peptide at 300 micrograms in Montanide made up each vaccine dose, which was injected subcutaneously together with topical imiquimod. These receptors lack a known antigen. To prepare the library, the immunoSEQ multiplex PCR assay was applied. The table comes from immuneACCESS by way of TCRdb, which keeps in-frame sequences with V and J called. Part of the clones is missing from these tables; in studies checked, under half for an unresolved V gene and the rest for unknown reasons. Across this sample there are fewer than 100,000 clones, with 90% to 95% seen only once. Of the sample, about 0.61% is held by the ten largest clones.

Sequencing used PBMCs, obtained from a glioma patient whose treatment included an IDH1 peptide vaccine. The receptors originated from a woman in her fifties or sixties with glioma.

This sequence joins TRBV11-2 and TRBJ2-7; D call uncertain. The V and J ends lost 3 bases and 3 bases respectively, with 0 bases between them. The germline CDR1 and CDR2 sequences are SGHAT and FQNNGV. The CDR3 covers 10 residues. CDR3 in DNA: TGTGCCAGCAGCTTCTACGAGCAGTACTTC. Encoded protein: CASSFYEQYF.

The V and J genes are TRBV7-9 and TRBJ2-2, with a tentative D call TRBD2 (6 bases). This CDR3 is 16 amino acids long. CDR1 and CDR2 from the germline V gene are SEHNR and FQNEAQ (reference sequence). V lost 5 bases and J lost 3, with 16 bases in between. CDR3 nucleotide sequence: TGTGCCAGCAGCCCCAGTTTCGGGGGAGACACCGGGGAGCTGTTTTTT. It codes for CASSPSFGGDTGELFF.

CDR3 amino acids: CASSPVMSGGTNYGYTF. The CDR3 DNA sequence: TGTGCCAGCTCACCGGTAATGTCAGGGGGCACTAACTATGGCTACACCTTC. This rearrangement joins TRBV18 to TRBJ1-2; 8 bases align to TRBD1. V was clipped by 3 bases and J by 0 bases; unmatched bases: 9. CDR1 is KGHSH and CDR2 is LQKENI in the germline V gene. The CDR3 has 17 amino acids.

The V call is TRBV30, the J call TRBJ2-7, with D perhaps TRBD1 (7 bases). Germline values: CDR1 GTSNPN, CDR2 SVGIG (reference sequence). V shed 1 base and J shed 8 bases, with 21 bases lying between them. The CDR3 spans 15 residues. The CDR3 DNA follows: TGTGCCTGGAGTGCCAGGGGGACTCCGACCTTTCAGCAGTACTTC. Protein: CAWSARGTPTFQQYF. The variable domain in full, completed from reference TRBV30 and TRBJ2-7, reads SQTIHQWPATLVQPVGSPLSLECTVEGTSNPNLYWYRQAAGRGLQLLFYSVGIGQISSEVPQNLSASRPQDRQFILSSKKLLLSDSGFYLCAWSARGTPTFQQYFGPGTRLTVT.

The J gene is TRBJ2-2, the V gene TRBV28, with D perhaps TRBD1 (6 bases). V was pared by 5 bases and J by 4 bases, with 11 bases between. This CDR3 contains 14 residues. Germline-derived CDR1 and CDR2 are MDHEN and SYDVKM. The CDR3 loop reads CASSVFRGTGELFF. Here the CDR3 DNA reads TGTGCCAGCAGTGTCTTCAGGGGCACCGGGGAGCTGTTTTTT.

The chain combines TRBV7-2 with TRBJ2-3; 10 nucleotides agree with TRBD2. This CDR3 is 19 amino acids long. The germline gives CDR1 SGHTA, CDR2 FQGNSA. V gave up 1 base and J gave up 1 base; unmatched junction bases: 11. CDR3 in amino acids: CASSLVGLGAGGRTDTQYF. In nucleotides, the CDR3 is TGTGCCAGCAGCTTAGTGGGGCTAGGAGCGGGAGGGCGCACAGATACGCAGTATTTT. Complete variable domain (other parts from reference TRBV7-2 and TRBJ2-3): GAGVSQSPSNKVTEKGKDVELRCDPISGHTALYWYRQSLGQGLEFLIYFQGNSAPDKSGLPSDRFSAERTGGSVSTLTIQRTQQEDSAVYLCASSLVGLGAGGRTDTQYFGPGTRLTVL.

The chain combines TRBV18 with TRBJ2-5; D is perhaps TRBD2 (5 bases). The V gene lost 3 bases and the J gene lost 5 bases, with 13 bases spanning the gap. Germline CDR1 reads KGHSH; CDR2 reads LQKENI. This CDR3 spans 14 amino acids. CDR3 bases: TGTGCCAGCTCACCGGACGAGGGCGCGGAGACCCAGTACTTC. The encoded protein is CASSPDEGAETQYF.

The rearrangement joins TRBV19 to TRBJ1-5, with D perhaps TRBD1 (5 bases). Trimming cost V 3 bases and J 0 bases, with 15 bases left between them. The germline V gene has CDR1 LNHDA and CDR2 SQIVND (reference sequence). The CDR3 runs 17 residues. The CDR3 reads CASSINPGSGSNQPQHF. In nucleotides, the CDR3 is TGTGCCAGTAGTATTAATCCAGGGAGTGGTAGCAATCAGCCCCAGCATTTT.

The chain uses TRBV7-9 and TRBJ2-7; possible D gene TRBD1, 5 bases. In germline, CDR1 is SEHNR, CDR2 FQNEAQ (reference sequence). Trimming took off 1 base at V and 6 bases at J, with 7 bases between the two ends. The CDR3 contains 12 residues. The CDR3 is CASSLDRSEQYF. The DNA for the CDR3 is TGTGCCAGCAGCTTAGACAGGTCCGAGCAGTACTTC. The full variable domain, in which reference TRBV7-9 and TRBJ2-7 provide the parts outside the CDR3, is DTGVSQNPRHKITKRGQNVTFRCDPISEHNRLYWYRQTLGQGPEFLTYFQNEAQLEKSRLLSDRFSAERPKGSFSTLEIQRTEQGDSAMYLCASSLDRSEQYFGPGTRLTVT.

As for this clone: The sample contains more than one DNA sequence encoding this CDR3. The V call is TRBV19, the J call TRBJ2-7; maybe TRBD1 (5 bases). The V end lost 2 bases, the J end lost 2 bases, and 16 bases lay between the germline ends. The germline V gene has CDR1 LNHDA and CDR2 SQIVND (reference sequence). The CDR3 runs 16 residues. The CDR3 nucleotides read TGTGCCAGTAGTATATCGCCGGAGATGACAGCCTACGAGCAGTACTTC. Encoded protein: CASSISPEMTAYEQYF.

The chain carries TRBV9 and TRBJ2-3, with D possibly TRBD2 on 6 matching bases. CDR1 is SGDLS and CDR2 is YYNGEE in the germline V gene. The V and J ends lost 0 bases and 4 bases respectively, with 12 bases between them. The CDR3 totals 15 residues. The CDR3 bases are TGTGCCAGCAGCGTAGGTGTCGGGAGCTCAGATACGCAGTATTTT. This translates into CASSVGVGSSDTQYF.

The V call is TRBV7-3, the J call TRBJ2-1, with D tentatively TRBD1 (5 bases). Trimming cost V 4 bases and J 4 bases, with 8 bases left between them. This CDR3 region has 13 residues. Germline values: CDR1 SGHTA, CDR2 FQGTGA. CDR3 sequence (DNA): TGTGCCAGCAGCTCCAGGGATTACAATGAGCAGTTCTTC. Its translation: CASSSRDYNEQFF.

The chain uses TRBV29-1 and TRBJ1-2; no firm D call. Germline lookup yields CDR1 SQVTM and CDR2 ANQGSEA. V was trimmed by 5 bases and J by 4 bases, leaving 11 bases between them. The CDR3 consists of 12 residues. CDR3 nucleotides: TGCAGCGTTACCTCAGGTGGCTATGGCTACACCTTC. Amino acids: CSVTSGGYGYTF.

The chain couples TRBV29-1 to TRBJ2-1; 7 bases agree with TRBD1. Germline CDR1 SQVTM, CDR2 ANQGSEA. The CDR3 length is 12 residues. J lost 9 bases, V lost 4 bases, and 6 bases had no gene match. The CDR3 reads CSVGPTGFEQFF. CDR3 DNA sequence: TGCAGCGTTGGCCCGACAGGGTTTGAGCAGTTCTTC.

This clone was detected only once. J is TRBJ2-7 and V is TRBV10-2; 10 bases are shared with TRBD1. This CDR3 contains 16 residues. Germline V gives CDR1 WSHSY, CDR2 SAAADI. Losses at the gene ends were 3 bases for V and 6 bases for J; bases not matched to a gene: 11. CDR3 nucleotide sequence: TGCGCCAGCAGTGACCCCGTCCGGGACAGGGGAGGCGAGCAGTACTTC. Protein sequence: CASSDPVRDRGGEQYF.

In DNA, the CDR3 is TGTGCCTGGGGCAGGGACAGTCTGGGGGGAACTGAAGCTTTCTTT. Translated, it gives CAWGRDSLGGTEAFF. The chain carries TRBV30 and TRBJ1-1; 7 bases are a match to TRBD1. The CDR3 runs 15 residues. Germline values: CDR1 GTSNPN, CDR2 SVGIG (reference sequence). The junction had 14 bases not matched to a gene; V was cut back by 5 bases and J by 5 bases.

This chain joins TRBV9 and TRBJ2-3, with no clear D. Germline V lookup: CDR1 SGDLS, CDR2 YYNGEE. V gave up 3 bases and J gave up 0 bases, with 8 bases separating them. The CDR3 is 14 residues long. Here the CDR3 reads CASSAPTSTDTQYF. CDR3 DNA: TGTGCCAGCAGCGCTCCGACTAGCACAGATACGCAGTATTTT.

The chain joins TRBV7-9 to TRBJ2-3, with D uncertain. Trimming stripped 3 bases from V and 0 bases from J, with 4 bases between. Germline V gives CDR1 SEHNR, CDR2 FQNEAQ (reference sequence). This CDR3 has 13 residues. CDR3 DNA sequence: TGTGCCAGCAGCTTTGGTAGCACAGATACGCAGTATTTT. Its protein is CASSFGSTDTQYF.

CDR3 sequence (DNA): TGTGCCAGCAGCGCCTACGGGAACACTGAAGCTTTCTTT. Protein: CASSAYGNTEAFF. The rearrangement uses TRBV6-6 and TRBJ1-1; no reliable D call. This CDR3 is built from 13 residues. The germline V gene has CDR1 MNHNY and CDR2 SVGAGI (reference sequence). V lost 6 bases and J 1 base, leaving 9 bases between the germline ends.

CDR3 bases: TGTGCCAGCAGTAGGACAACCGGTCTTAGCAATCAGCCCCAGCATTTT. It specifies CASSRTTGLSNQPQHF. The chain couples TRBV27 to TRBJ1-5; tentative D call: TRBD1 (5 bases). This CDR3 is built from 16 residues. V gave up 5 bases and J gave up 0 bases, with 14 bases separating them. Germline-derived CDR1 and CDR2 are MNHEY and SMNVEV (reference sequence).

V is TRBV2 and J is TRBJ1-5, with D unresolved. V gave up 7 bases and J gave up 6 bases, with 19 bases separating them. CDR1 and CDR2 (germline): SNHLY, FYNNEI. The CDR3 contains 15 residues. CDR3 nucleotides: TGTGCCAGCACCAAGAGTCGGGTCCGGGGTCAGCCCCAGCATTTT. As protein: CASTKSRVRGQPQHF.